The TCR beta chain under discussion was sequenced for a study of Ad26.COV2.S vaccination and SARS-CoV-2 variants. Treatment described: over 15 received Ad26.COV2.S at low or high dose, single or two shots; 5 received placebo; per-sample allocation not given. Samples analyzed were those drawn on day 63 after the first vaccine or placebo injection. Germline assignment: CDR1 DFQATT and CDR2 SNEGSKA (reference sequence). The CDR3 totals 13 residues. The V gene end was trimmed by 3 bases and the J gene end by 6 bases; junction bases not matched to a gene: 5. Method: immunoSEQ multiplex PCR; TCRdb's copy keeps in-frame clones and lacks some. The sample consists of a few hundred thousand clones, approximately 88% of them appearing once.

This chain uses TRBV20-1 with TRBJ2-3; 8 nucleotides match TRBD2. The TCR was taken from a person between 18 and 65 years old who received the Ad26.COV2.S COVID-19 vaccine or a placebo. This material consisted of peripheral blood, taken in a trial of Ad26.COV2.S vaccine versus placebo. As DNA, the CDR3 is TGCAGTGCTAGTCGACTAGCGAGGGATACGCAGTATTTT. Translating gives CSASRLARDTQYF.